Listed below are T cell receptor beta chains from one sample, sequenced in a study of identifying expanded T cells in peripheral blood. The repertoire was sequenced with immunoSEQ multiplex PCR; TCRdb's copy has only in-frame clones and lacks some. This sample has 45,000 to 60,000 clones, with around 81% found just once. The sample was blood. These receptors originate from a person aged 18-70 years in good health. The CDR3 runs from the conserved cysteine through the conserved F or W. A D gene is named only where the DNA matches it firmly. Part of the rows lack a size; the others show once, few, many or a class for expanded clones.

d_call j_call v_call clone_size cdr3_aa cdr3_nt
TRBD1 TRBJ1-5 TRBV7-6 . CASSLKTGADQPQHF TGTGCCAGCAGCTTAAAGACAGGGGCGGATCAGCCCCAGCATTTT
TRBD1 TRBJ1-2 TRBV2 few CASTRDRVGTNYGYTF TGTGCCAGCACCCGAGACAGGGTAGGCACTAACTATGGCTACACCTTC
. TRBJ1-1 TRBV6-1 . CASRKGQENTEAFF TGTGCCAGCAGAAAGGGACAAGAGAACACTGAAGCTTTCTTT
. TRBJ1-2 TRBV7-9 . CASSIESGGGYTF TGTGCCAGCAGCATTGAATCGGGCGGTGGCTACACCTTC
. TRBJ1-2 TRBV6-1 . CASTIIGGLGYTF TGTGCCAGCACAATAATTGGGGGGCTTGGCTACACCTTC
. TRBJ1-1 TRBV19 . CASSFPHSTEAFF TGTGCCAGTAGTTTTCCCCATAGCACTGAAGCTTTCTTT
TRBD1 TRBJ1-2 TRBV11-3 . CASSLDAGTGFFYGYTF TGTGCCAGCAGCTTAGATGCCGGGACAGGCTTCTTCTATGGCTACACCTTC
. TRBJ1-1 TRBV6-1 . CASSGRQVVNTEAFF TGTGCCAGCAGTGGTCGTCAGGTGGTGAACACTGAAGCTTTCTTT
TRBD1 TRBJ1-5 TRBV5-6 . CASSSDGTGEQPQHF TGTGCCAGCAGCTCCGACGGGACAGGGGAACAGCCCCAGCATTTT
. TRBJ1-4 TRBV5-6 . CASSLEFGRNEKLFF TGTGCCAGCAGCTTGGAATTCGGCCGAAATGAAAAACTGTTTTTT
. TRBJ1-2 TRBV7-2 . CASSLVGGLDYGYTF TGTGCCAGCAGCTTAGTGGGGGGTTTGGACTATGGCTACACCTTC
. TRBJ2-1 TRBV11-2 . CASSLERGSHEQFF TGTGCCAGCAGCTTAGAGCGGGGATCCCATGAGCAGTTCTTC
. TRBJ2-5 TRBV2 . CASSVGGLKTQYF TGTGCCAGCAGTGTCGGGGGGCTCAAGACCCAGTACTTC
TRBD1 TRBJ2-3 TRBV6-5 . CASSYDTGGANTQYF TGTGCCAGCAGTTATGACACAGGGGGCGCAAATACGCAGTATTTT
. TRBJ2-7 TRBV11-2 few CASSFRRNSYEQYF TGTGCCAGCAGCTTTCGAAGAAACTCCTACGAGCAGTACTTC
. TRBJ1-5 TRBV29-1 . CSVGTELGPQHF TGCAGCGTTGGGACAGAGCTAGGGCCCCAGCATTTT
TRBD2 TRBJ2-5 TRBV6-6 . CASSYSGLAKETQYF TGTGCCAGCAGTTACTCGGGACTAGCGAAAGAGACCCAGTACTTC
. TRBJ1-3 TRBV5-4 . CASSLRGGNTIYF TGTGCCAGCAGCTTGAGGGGGGGAAACACCATATATTTT
. TRBJ2-7 TRBV11-2 . CASSLGGNEQYF TGTGCCAGCAGCTTAGGCGGCAACGAGCAGTACTTC
. TRBJ2-7 TRBV7-6 . CASSLSASYEQYF TGTGCCAGCAGCTTATCGGCCTCCTACGAGCAGTACTTC
. TRBJ2-3 TRBV11-1 once CASSPALRGTDTQYF TGTGCCAGCAGCCCTGCCCTGAGGGGCACAGATACGCAGTATTTT
TRBD1 TRBJ2-3 TRBV6-1 . CASRNRGTDTQYF TGTGCCAGCAGGAACAGGGGTACAGATACGCAGTATTTT
. TRBJ1-5 TRBV6-1 . CASLLRASSNQPQHF TGTGCCAGCTTGCTCAGGGCTTCTAGCAATCAGCCCCAGCATTTT
TRBD2 TRBJ2-1 TRBV6-1 once CASSSRTSGGNEQFF TGTGCCAGCAGTTCCCGGACTAGCGGGGGGAATGAGCAGTTCTTC
TRBD1 TRBJ1-1 TRBV9 . CASSDDRDGSSAEAFF TGTGCCAGCAGCGACGACAGGGACGGTTCGAGCGCTGAAGCTTTCTTT
. TRBJ2-3 TRBV7-2 . CASSLDRQPNTDTQYF TGTGCCAGCAGCTTAGATCGACAGCCCAACACAGATACGCAGTATTTT
TRBD1 TRBJ2-6 TRBV27 . CASRRDRGVNVLTF TGTGCCAGCAGGAGGGACAGGGGGGTCAACGTCCTGACTTTC
TRBD2 TRBJ2-1 TRBV12-5 . CASGLVLAGGYEQFF TGTGCTAGTGGTTTGGTTCTAGCGGGAGGCTATGAGCAGTTCTTC
. TRBJ2-2 TRBV7-6 . CASSSPQGRNTGELFF TGTGCCAGCAGCTCCCCCCAGGGGAGAAACACCGGGGAGCTGTTTTTT
TRBD2 TRBJ2-3 TRBV5-1 . CASGGTSSTDTQYF TGCGCCAGCGGCGGGACTAGCAGCACAGATACGCAGTATTTT
TRBD1 TRBJ1-4 TRBV5-1 . CASSLQGQRFLFF TGCGCCAGCAGCTTGCAGGGACAGCGTTTTCTGTTTTTT
. TRBJ2-3 TRBV7-9 . CASSAYTDTQYF TGTGCCAGCAGCGCCTACACAGATACGCAGTATTTT
. TRBJ1-1 TRBV5-6 . CASSPLGPNAEAFF TGTGCCAGCAGCCCGCTAGGTCCAAACGCTGAAGCTTTCTTT
. TRBJ2-7 TRBV4-3 medium-sized CASSTWTSSYEQYF TGCGCCAGCAGCACCTGGACTTCTTCCTACGAGCAGTACTTC
TRBD1 TRBJ1-5 TRBV5-1 . CASSSGQGTQPQHF TGCGCCAGCAGCTCCGGACAGGGGACTCAGCCCCAGCATTTT
. TRBJ1-1 TRBV6-1 . CATHPDVNTEAFF TGTGCCACCCACCCGGACGTGAACACTGAAGCTTTCTTT
TRBD1 TRBJ1-4 TRBV10-2 . CASAGGGGRNEKLFF TGCGCCAGCGCCGGTGGAGGGGGCCGTAATGAAAAACTGTTTTTT
TRBD2 TRBJ2-1 TRBV30 once CAWSVVRGVNEQFF TGTGCCTGGAGTGTGGTGCGGGGGGTCAATGAGCAGTTCTTC
. TRBJ2-1 TRBV4-3 . CASSQDPPTRGIHNEQFF TGCGCCAGCAGCCAAGATCCCCCCACTAGGGGAATTCACAATGAGCAGTTCTTC
. TRBJ2-3 TRBV19 once CASIDRVTDTQYF TGTGCCAGTATCGACAGAGTAACAGATACGCAGTATTTT
. TRBJ2-5 TRBV5-4 . CASSLGPRGGIQETQYF TGTGCCAGCAGCTTGGGGCCTAGAGGAGGGATCCAAGAGACCCAGTACTTC
TRBD1 TRBJ1-2 TRBV5-1 . CASSFDRGYGYTF TGCGCCAGCAGCTTTGACAGGGGCTATGGCTACACCTTC
TRBD2 TRBJ2-3 TRBV2 . CASSAELAGRGDTQYF TGTGCCAGCAGTGCCGAACTAGCGGGGAGGGGAGATACGCAGTATTTT
. TRBJ1-6 TRBV6-1 . CASSEGTAYNSPLHF TGTGCCAGCAGTGAAGGGACAGCCTATAATTCACCCCTCCACTTT
. TRBJ1-4 TRBV14 . CASSPGLNEKLFF TGTGCCAGCAGCCCGGGTCTTAATGAAAAACTGTTTTTT